This T cell receptor (beta chain) was retrieved from a study of T cells in Graves' hyperthyroidism and ophthalmopathy. Study-level findings and limits: Most clonotypes expanded in the thyroid (above 0.001) were also present in blood.

As concerns this clonotype: Its antigen is not known.

TCR beta CDR3 regions were amplified from RNA transcripts. HTBI primers were employed in a first-round RT-PCR of the TCR CDR3. From the multiplex PCR reads, TCRdb called clonotypes with MiXCR, one entry per CDR3 protein. The top ten clones hold 7.5% to 8.5% of a sample with around 580,000 distinct CDR3 sequences, just over 45% of them seen once. Subjects aged 18 to 65 presented with newly diagnosed hyperthyroidism of less than 2 months' duration. Uncontrolled infection, other autoimmune disease, pregnancy and lactation each barred patients from inclusion. Germline CDR1 and CDR2: ENHRY and SYGVKD. The ends were cut back, 6 bases at V and 4 bases at J, with 21 bases in the middle. The CDR3 contains 16 residues.

This chain uses TRBV10-3 with TRBJ2-5, with D possibly called TRBD1 or TRBD2 (5 bases each). Material: peripheral blood or thyroid tissue (not recorded which). This receptor was identified in a woman between 18 and 30 years old with Graves' hyperthyroidism. CDR3 coding DNA: TGTGCCATCAGAACTGACAGCTTACTAGGCTTAGAGACCCAGTACTTC. Protein product: CAIRTDSLLGLETQYF.